The present TCR beta chain was sequenced within a study of OX40 agonist ivuxolimab in advanced cancers. For the study at large: Patients were dosed intravenously with ivuxolimab at 0.01 to 10 mg/kg every 2 weeks. Study-wide results and caveats: Low clonal expansion, among the lowest seen, marked partial responders at 0.1-3.0 mg/kg.

The CDR3 contains 14 residues. Trimming pared 5 bases from V and 1 base from J, leaving 10 bases between. The germline V gene has CDR1 LNHDA and CDR2 SQIVND (reference sequence). The table came from immunoSEQ multiplex PCR; TCRdb's copy has only in-frame clones and leaves some out. The sample lists fewer than 25,000 clones; about 86% were seen once. As concerns this clone: Its antigen remains unidentified.

This specimen was CD4+ or CD8+ T cells sorted from blood, taken in a trial of the OX40 agonist ivuxolimab. The V gene is TRBV19, the J gene TRBJ2-3; D might be TRBD1 (5 bases). The TCR comes from an adult with an advanced solid tumor such as melanoma, head and neck, liver or kidney cancer. The CDR3 sequence is CASSQGSGTDTQYF. CDR3 sequence (DNA): TGTGCCAGTAGTCAGGGAAGTGGCACAGATACGCAGTATTTT.